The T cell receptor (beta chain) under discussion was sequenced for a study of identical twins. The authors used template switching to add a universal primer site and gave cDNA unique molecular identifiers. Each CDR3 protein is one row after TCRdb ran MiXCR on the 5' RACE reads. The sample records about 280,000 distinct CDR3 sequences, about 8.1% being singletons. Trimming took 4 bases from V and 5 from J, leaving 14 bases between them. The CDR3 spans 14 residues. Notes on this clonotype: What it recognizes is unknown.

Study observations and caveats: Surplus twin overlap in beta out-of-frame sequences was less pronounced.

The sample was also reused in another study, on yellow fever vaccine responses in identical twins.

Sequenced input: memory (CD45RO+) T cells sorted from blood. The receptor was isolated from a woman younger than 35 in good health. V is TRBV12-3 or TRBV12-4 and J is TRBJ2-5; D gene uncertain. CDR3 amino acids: CASSYTGPRETQYF. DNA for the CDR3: TGTGCCAGCAGTTATACTGGCCCCAGGGAGACCCAGTACTTC.